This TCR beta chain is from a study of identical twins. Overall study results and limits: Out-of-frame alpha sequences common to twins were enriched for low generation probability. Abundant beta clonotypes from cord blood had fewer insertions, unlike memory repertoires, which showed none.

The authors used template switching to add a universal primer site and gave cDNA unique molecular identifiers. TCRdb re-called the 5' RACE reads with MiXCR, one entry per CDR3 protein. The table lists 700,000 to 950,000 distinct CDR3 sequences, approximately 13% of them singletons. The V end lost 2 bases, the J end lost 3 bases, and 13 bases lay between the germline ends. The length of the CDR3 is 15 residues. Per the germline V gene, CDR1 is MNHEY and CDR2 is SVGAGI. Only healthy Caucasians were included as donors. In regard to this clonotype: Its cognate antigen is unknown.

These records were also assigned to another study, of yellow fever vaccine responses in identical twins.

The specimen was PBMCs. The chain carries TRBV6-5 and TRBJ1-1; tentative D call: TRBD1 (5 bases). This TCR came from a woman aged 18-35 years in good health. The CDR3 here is CASSYRGTGDTEAFF. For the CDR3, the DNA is TGTGCCAGCAGTTACAGGGGAACAGGAGACACTGAAGCTTTCTTT.